This T cell receptor beta chain emerged from a study of T cell repertoires in cytomegalovirus infection. Losses at the gene ends were 4 bases for V and 7 bases for J; bases not matched to a gene: 16. From germline, CDR1 is SGHKS and CDR2 YYEKEE (reference sequence). This CDR3 spans 18 amino acids. Points on this clonotype: Its antigen remains unidentified.

TCRdb re-called the reads through MiXCR, storing one row per CDR3 protein. The sample lists about 160,000 distinct CDR3 sequences, roughly 22% seen once, with roughly 25% in the top ten. The rearrangement links TRBV5-5 to TRBJ2-1, with TRBD2 matching over 11 bases. The receptor comes from a human donor in good health (CMV status not recorded). Some clones in this sample may be carry-over from other donors' samples. The sample was CD8+ T cells from cultured PBMCs, taken from culture after CMV antigen stimulation. For the CDR3, the DNA is TGTGCCAGCAGCCCGGGGTCGGGTAGCGGGGGGGCCTTAAATGAGCAGTTCTTC. Translation gives CASSPGSGSGGALNEQFF.